Listed below are T cell receptor beta chains from one sample, sequenced in a study of human T cells and chemical hapten exposure. TCRdb fed the RACE reads into MiXCR, producing one record per CDR3 protein. This sample has roughly 94,000 distinct CDR3 sequences, with roughly a tenth found just once. The sample here was whole blood, taken in connection with sensitization to the hapten diphenylcyclopropenone (DPC). All receptors derive from a woman between 40 and 50 years old with alopecia areata. Some clones in this sample may be carry-over from other donors' samples. The CDR3 runs from the conserved cysteine through the conserved F or W. Fields, in order: D gene, clone size, V gene, J gene, CDR3 protein, CDR3 DNA. A D gene is named only where the DNA matches it firmly. Clone size is shown for a subset of rows, as once, few, many or a class of expanded clone.

d_call: -
clone_size: many
v_call: TRBV28
j_call: TRBJ2-7
cdr3_aa: CASSHRDTAYEQYF
cdr3_nt: TGTGCCAGCAGCCACCGGGACACAGCCTACGAGCAGTACTTC

d_call: TRBD2
clone_size: -
v_call: TRBV28
j_call: TRBJ2-7
cdr3_aa: CASTTGASGNQEQYF
cdr3_nt: TGTGCCAGCACCACGGGGGCTAGCGGGAATCAGGAGCAGTACTTC

d_call: -
clone_size: many
v_call: TRBV5-4
j_call: TRBJ1-1
cdr3_aa: CASSPQTGNTEAFF
cdr3_nt: TGTGCCAGCAGCCCGCAGACGGGGAACACTGAAGCTTTCTTT

d_call: -
clone_size: -
v_call: TRBV29-1
j_call: TRBJ1-1
cdr3_aa: CSVEEGMNTEAFF
cdr3_nt: TGCAGCGTTGAAGAGGGGATGAACACTGAAGCTTTCTTT

d_call: -
clone_size: -
v_call: TRBV28
j_call: TRBJ2-1
cdr3_aa: CASSLVGQKQFF
cdr3_nt: TGTGCCAGCAGTTTGGTCGGACAGAAGCAGTTCTTC

d_call: TRBD2
clone_size: few
v_call: TRBV18
j_call: TRBJ2-2
cdr3_aa: CASSPLGTSGRTGELFF
cdr3_nt: TGTGCCAGCTCACCCCTCGGAACTAGCGGGAGGACCGGGGAGCTGTTTTTT

d_call: TRBD1
clone_size: many
v_call: TRBV24-1
j_call: TRBJ2-2
cdr3_aa: CATSDFGTGNTGELFF
cdr3_nt: TGTGCCACCAGTGATTTCGGGACAGGGAACACCGGGGAGCTGTTTTTT

d_call: -
clone_size: many
v_call: TRBV9
j_call: TRBJ1-1
cdr3_aa: CASSVGWGVGTEAFF
cdr3_nt: TGTGCCAGCAGCGTCGGATGGGGCGTAGGCACTGAAGCTTTCTTT

d_call: TRBD1
clone_size: many
v_call: TRBV7-3
j_call: TRBJ2-2
cdr3_aa: CASSRTGRNTGELFF
cdr3_nt: TGTGCCAGCAGCCGGACAGGGCGGAACACCGGGGAGCTGTTTTTT

d_call: TRBD1
clone_size: few
v_call: TRBV7-6
j_call: TRBJ2-2
cdr3_aa: CASSLAGTGGTGELFF
cdr3_nt: TGTGCCAGCAGCTTAGCCGGGACAGGGGGTACCGGGGAGCTGTTTTTT

d_call: -
clone_size: many
v_call: TRBV20-1
j_call: TRBJ1-6
cdr3_aa: CSARHPYNSPLHF
cdr3_nt: TGCAGTGCTCGACACCCCTATAATTCACCCCTCCACTTT

d_call: -
clone_size: -
v_call: TRBV12-3/TRBV12-4
j_call: TRBJ1-2
cdr3_aa: CASSPTGPPDYTF
cdr3_nt: TGTGCCAGCAGCCCGACAGGCCCTCCCGACTACACCTTC

d_call: -
clone_size: many
v_call: TRBV7-2
j_call: TRBJ1-4
cdr3_aa: CASSFGQASGKLFF
cdr3_nt: TGTGCCAGCAGCTTCGGCCAGGCCTCTGGAAAACTGTTTTTT